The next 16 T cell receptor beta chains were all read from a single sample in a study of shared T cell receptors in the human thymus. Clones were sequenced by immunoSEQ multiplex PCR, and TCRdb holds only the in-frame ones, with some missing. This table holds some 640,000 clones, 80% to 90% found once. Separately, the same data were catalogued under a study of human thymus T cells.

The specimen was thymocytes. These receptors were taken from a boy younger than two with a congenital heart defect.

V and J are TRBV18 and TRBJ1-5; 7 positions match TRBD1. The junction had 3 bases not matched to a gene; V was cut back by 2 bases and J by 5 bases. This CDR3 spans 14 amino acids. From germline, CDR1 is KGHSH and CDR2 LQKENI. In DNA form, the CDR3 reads TGTGCCAGCTCACCAAACAGGGGTCATCAGCCCCAGCATTTT. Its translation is CASSPNRGHQPQHF.

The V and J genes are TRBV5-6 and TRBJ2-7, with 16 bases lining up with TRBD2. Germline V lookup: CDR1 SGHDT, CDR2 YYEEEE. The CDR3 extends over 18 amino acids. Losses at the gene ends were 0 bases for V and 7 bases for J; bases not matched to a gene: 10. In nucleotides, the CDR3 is TGTGCCAGCAGCTTGGTGGACGGGACTAGCGGGAGGGATAGAGAGCAGTACTTC. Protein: CASSLVDGTSGRDREQYF.

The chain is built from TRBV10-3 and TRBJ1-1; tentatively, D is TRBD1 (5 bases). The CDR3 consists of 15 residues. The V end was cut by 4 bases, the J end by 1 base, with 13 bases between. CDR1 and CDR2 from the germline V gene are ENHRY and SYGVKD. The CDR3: CAISGPGGTNTEAFF. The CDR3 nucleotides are TGTGCCATCAGTGGCCCAGGAGGGACGAACACTGAAGCTTTCTTT.

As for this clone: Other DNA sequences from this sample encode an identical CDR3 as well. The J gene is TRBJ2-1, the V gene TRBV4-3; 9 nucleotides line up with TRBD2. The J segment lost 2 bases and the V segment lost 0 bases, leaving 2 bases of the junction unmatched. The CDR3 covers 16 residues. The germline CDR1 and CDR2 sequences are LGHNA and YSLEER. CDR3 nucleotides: TGCGCCAGCAGCCAAGAGGGCGGGAGGGCCTACAATGAGCAGTTCTTC. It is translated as CASSQEGGRAYNEQFF.

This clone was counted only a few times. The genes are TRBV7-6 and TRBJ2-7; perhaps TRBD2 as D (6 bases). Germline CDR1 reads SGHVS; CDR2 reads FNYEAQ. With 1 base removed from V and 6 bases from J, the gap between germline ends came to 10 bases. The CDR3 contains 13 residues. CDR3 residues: CASSLVVSGEQYF. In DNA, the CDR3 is TGTGCCAGCAGCTTAGTGGTTAGCGGCGAGCAGTACTTC.

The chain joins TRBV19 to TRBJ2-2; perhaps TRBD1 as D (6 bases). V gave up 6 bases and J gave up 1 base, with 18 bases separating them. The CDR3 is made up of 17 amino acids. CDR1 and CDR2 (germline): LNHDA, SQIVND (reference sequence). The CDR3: CASRAEMGHENTGELFF. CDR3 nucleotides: TGTGCCAGTAGAGCTGAAATGGGACACGAGAACACCGGGGAGCTGTTTTTT.

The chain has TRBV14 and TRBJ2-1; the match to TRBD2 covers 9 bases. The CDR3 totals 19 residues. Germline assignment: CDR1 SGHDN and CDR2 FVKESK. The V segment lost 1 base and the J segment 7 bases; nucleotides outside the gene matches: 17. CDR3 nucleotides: TGTGCCAGCAGCCAAGTCCAGCGACCCAGGCGGGAGGGCCAGAATGAGCAGTTCTTC. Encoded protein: CASSQVQRPRREGQNEQFF.

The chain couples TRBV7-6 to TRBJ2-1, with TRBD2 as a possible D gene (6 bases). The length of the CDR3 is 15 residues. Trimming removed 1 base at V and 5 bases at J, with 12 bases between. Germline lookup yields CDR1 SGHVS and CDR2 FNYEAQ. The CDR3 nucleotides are TGTGCCAGCAGCTTAGGTGGCGGGATTGACAATGAGCAGTTCTTC. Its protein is CASSLGGGIDNEQFF.

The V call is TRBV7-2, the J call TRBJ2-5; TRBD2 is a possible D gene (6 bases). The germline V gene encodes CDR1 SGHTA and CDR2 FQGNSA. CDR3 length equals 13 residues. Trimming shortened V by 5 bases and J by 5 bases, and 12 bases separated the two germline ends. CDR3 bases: TGTGCCAGCAGCACTGGGAGCGGGGAGACCCAGTACTTC. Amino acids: CASSTGSGETQYF. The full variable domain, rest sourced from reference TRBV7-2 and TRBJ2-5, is GAGVSQSPSNKVTEKGKDVELRCDPISGHTALYWYRQSLGQGLEFLIYFQGNSAPDKSGLPSDRFSAERTGGSVSTLTIQRTQQEDSAVYLCASSTGSGETQYFGPGTRLLVL.

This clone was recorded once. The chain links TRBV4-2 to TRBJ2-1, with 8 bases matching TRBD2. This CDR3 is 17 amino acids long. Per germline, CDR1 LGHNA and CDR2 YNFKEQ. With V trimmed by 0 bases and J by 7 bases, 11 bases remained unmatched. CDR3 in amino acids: CASSQEEEAGGQNEQFF. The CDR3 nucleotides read TGTGCCAGCAGCCAAGAGGAGGAGGCGGGGGGCCAGAATGAGCAGTTCTTC.

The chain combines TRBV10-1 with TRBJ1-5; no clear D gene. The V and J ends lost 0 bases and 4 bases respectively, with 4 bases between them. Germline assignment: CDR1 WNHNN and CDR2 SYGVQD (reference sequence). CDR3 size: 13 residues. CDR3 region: CASSESPNQPQHF. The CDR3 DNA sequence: TGCGCCAGCAGTGAGTCCCCAAATCAGCCCCAGCATTTT.

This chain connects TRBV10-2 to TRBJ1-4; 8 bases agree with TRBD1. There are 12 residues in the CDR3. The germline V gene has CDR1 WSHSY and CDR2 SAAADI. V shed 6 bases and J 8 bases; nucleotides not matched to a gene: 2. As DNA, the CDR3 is TGCGCCAGCAGCGGGGACAGGGAAAAACTGTTTTTT. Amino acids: CASSGDREKLFF.

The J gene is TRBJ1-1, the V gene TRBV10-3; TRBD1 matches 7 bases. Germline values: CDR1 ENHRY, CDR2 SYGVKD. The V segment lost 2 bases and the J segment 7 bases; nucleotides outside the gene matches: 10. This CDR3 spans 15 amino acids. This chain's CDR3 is CAISELDRVLHEAFF. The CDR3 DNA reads TGTGCCATCAGTGAGCTAGACAGGGTCCTCCATGAAGCTTTCTTT.

CDR3: CASTQPGKGTGELFF. The CDR3, as DNA: TGTGCCAGCACTCAACCGGGAAAAGGGACCGGGGAGCTGTTTTTT. The chain carries TRBV2 and TRBJ2-2, with D perhaps TRBD2 (5 bases). This CDR3 region has 15 residues. Trimming shortened V by 7 bases and J by 5 bases, and 17 bases separated the two germline ends. The germline V gene encodes CDR1 SNHLY and CDR2 FYNNEI.

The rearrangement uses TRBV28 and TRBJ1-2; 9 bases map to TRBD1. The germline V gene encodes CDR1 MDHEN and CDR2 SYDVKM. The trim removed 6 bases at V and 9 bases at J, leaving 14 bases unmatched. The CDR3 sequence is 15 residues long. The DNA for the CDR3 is TGTGCCAGCAGACGGCCGACAGGGGGTCTTAGGAGCTACACCTTC. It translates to CASRRPTGGLRSYTF.

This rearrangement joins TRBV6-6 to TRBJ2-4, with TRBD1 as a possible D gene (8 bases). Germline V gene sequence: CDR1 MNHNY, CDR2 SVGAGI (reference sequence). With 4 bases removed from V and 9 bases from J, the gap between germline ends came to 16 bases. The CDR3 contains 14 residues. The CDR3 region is CASSFGQGGRIQYF. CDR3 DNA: TGTGCCAGCAGTTTCGGACAGGGAGGGCGCATTCAGTACTTC.